This TCR beta chain was found in a study of T-cell memory formation after mild COVID-19. On the study more broadly: Each donor largely had its own TCR clusters.

Overall study findings and caveats: CD4/CD8 balance characterized clones contracting day 15 to 85, and CD4+ skew characterized later expanders.

CDR1 and CDR2 from the germline V gene are LGHNA and YNFKEQ. Trimming shortened V by 7 bases and J by 4 bases, and 13 bases separated the two germline ends. This CDR3 region has 13 residues. In the case of this clonotype: Its antigen is unidentified.

After 5'RACE with constant-segment primers, TCR alpha and TCR beta cDNA libraries carrying sample barcodes and UMIs were obtained. TCRdb passed the 5' RACE reads through MiXCR, listing each CDR3 protein once. This sample has approximately 430,000 distinct CDR3 sequences; around 22% occur once, and the top ten carry about an eighth. The V call is TRBV4-2, the J call TRBJ1-1, with a tentative D call TRBD1 (6 bases). Sample: PBMCs or a T cell subset sorted from them (not recorded which). The receptor was derived from an adult woman who had mild COVID-19 (a few samples of this study predate the infection). Cell type and time point are not known. CDR3 sequence reads: CASNLQGTTEAFF. CDR3 coding DNA: TGTGCCAGCAACCTCCAGGGGACCACTGAAGCTTTCTTT.